These 3 T cell receptor beta chains came from one sample sequenced in a study of T cell repertoires in cytomegalovirus infection (dated by TCRdb to between 2018 and 2021). TCRdb records Illumina HiSeq 1500 as the sequencer. Using fastp trimming at Q25 and MiXCR clonotype assembly, TCRdb reanalyzed the public sequencing data and kept in-frame beta chains. Merged by CDR3 protein, the rows form single entries marked with the most common genes and DNA. The sample data list about 450,000 distinct CDR3 sequences, and around 32% of these were observed just once. The ten top clones hold approximately 15% of the sample. The sequencing sample was made of PBMCs. The receptors derive from a human donor in good health (CMV status not recorded). Some clones in this sample may be carry-over from other donors' samples.

This clonotype has ten or more counts. The chain has TRBV6-2 or TRBV6-3 and TRBJ1-2, with D perhaps matching TRBD1 (6 bases). This CDR3 comprises 13 residues. The V end was cut by 4 bases, the J end by 3 bases, with 9 bases between. The germline CDR1 and CDR2 sequences are MNHEY and SVGEGT. The CDR3 DNA reads TGTGCCAGCAGTTGGGGACAATACTATGGCTACACCTTC. This codes for CASSWGQYYGYTF.

Here the CDR3 reads CASSSQVKQVSLGYTF. The CDR3 nucleotides read TGTGCCAGCAGCTCCCAAGTGAAACAGGTGTCTTTGGGCTACACCTTC. The genes are TRBV5-4 and TRBJ1-2; possibly TRBD1 for D (5 bases). Germline values: CDR1 SGHNT, CDR2 YYREEE (reference sequence). The CDR3 consists of 16 residues. The germline V and J ends were trimmed by 3 bases and 8 bases, with 23 bases remaining between them.

This clonotype was recorded a few times. This chain uses TRBV28 with TRBJ2-1; 9 nucleotides agree with TRBD1. The CDR3 runs to 16 residues. CDR1 and CDR2 (germline): MDHEN, SYDVKM. The ends lost 7 bases at V and 2 bases at J; junction bases unmatched: 9. The CDR3 DNA is TGTGCCAGCACTCTCAGAGGGACAGGGACCTACAATGAGCAGTTCTTC. This encodes CASTLRGTGTYNEQFF. Together with reference TRBV28 and TRBJ2-1, the CDR3 gives the full variable domain: DVKVTQSSRYLVKRTGEKVFLECVQDMDHENMFWYRQDPGLGLRLIYFSYDVKMKEKGDIPEGYSVSREKKERFSLILESASTNQTSMYLCASTLRGTGTYNEQFFGPGTRLTVL.